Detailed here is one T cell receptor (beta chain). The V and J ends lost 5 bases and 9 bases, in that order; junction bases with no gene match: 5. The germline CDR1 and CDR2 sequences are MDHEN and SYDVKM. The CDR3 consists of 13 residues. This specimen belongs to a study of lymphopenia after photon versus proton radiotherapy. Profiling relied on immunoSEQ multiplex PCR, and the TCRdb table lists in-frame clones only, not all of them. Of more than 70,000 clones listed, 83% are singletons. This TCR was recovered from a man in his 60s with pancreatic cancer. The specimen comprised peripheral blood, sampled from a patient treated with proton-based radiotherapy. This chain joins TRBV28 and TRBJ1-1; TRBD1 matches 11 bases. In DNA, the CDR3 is TGTGCCAGCAGTATCCGGACAGGGGGCAAAGCTTTCTTT. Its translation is CASSIRTGGKAFF.